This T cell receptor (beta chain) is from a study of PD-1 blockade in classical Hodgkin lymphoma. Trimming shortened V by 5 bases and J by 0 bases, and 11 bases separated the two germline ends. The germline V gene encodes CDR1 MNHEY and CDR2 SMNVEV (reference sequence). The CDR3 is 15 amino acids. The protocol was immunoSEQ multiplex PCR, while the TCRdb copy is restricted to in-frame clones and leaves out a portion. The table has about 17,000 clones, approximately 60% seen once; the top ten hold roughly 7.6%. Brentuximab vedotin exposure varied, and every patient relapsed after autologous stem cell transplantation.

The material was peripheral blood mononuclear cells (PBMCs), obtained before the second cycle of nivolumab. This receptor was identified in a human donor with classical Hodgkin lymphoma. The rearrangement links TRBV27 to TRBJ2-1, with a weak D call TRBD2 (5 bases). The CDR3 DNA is TGTGCCAGCAGTGAGCGGACGAGCTCCTACAATGAGCAGTTCTTC. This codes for CASSERTSSYNEQFF.